A selection of T cell receptor beta chains follows, all from one sample in a study of blood T cell repertoires in COVID-19. This table comes from immunoSEQ multiplex PCR, and its TCRdb copy is limited to in-frame clones, with some not included. The profile shows about 38,000 clones, approximately 86% of them singletons. Sequencing used peripheral blood. Receptor source: a man in his fifties with active COVID-19. Both conserved end residues are part of each CDR3. D genes are given only for firm matches. Rows may omit the clone size; those that give it use once, few, many or a size class.

d_gene: -
v_gene: TRBV4-3
abundance: -
j_gene: TRBJ2-1
CDR3nt: TGCGCCAGCAGCCAAGATGCGGTAAGCTCCTACAATGAGCAGTTCTTC
CDR3aa: CASSQDAVSSYNEQFF

d_gene: -
v_gene: TRBV15
abundance: -
j_gene: TRBJ2-1
CDR3nt: TGTGCCACCAGCAGATCGCCCAGGGATAATGAGCAGTTCTTC
CDR3aa: CATSRSPRDNEQFF

d_gene: TRBD1
v_gene: TRBV6-5
abundance: -
j_gene: TRBJ2-7
CDR3nt: TGTGCCAGCAGTCTCAGGGGGCGCCCCTACGAGCAGTACTTC
CDR3aa: CASSLRGRPYEQYF

d_gene: -
v_gene: TRBV5-1
abundance: -
j_gene: TRBJ2-5
CDR3nt: TGCGCCAGCAGCTTGTTCGGCAGGTCGGAAGAGACCCAGTACTTC
CDR3aa: CASSLFGRSEETQYF

d_gene: TRBD1
v_gene: TRBV7-8
abundance: -
j_gene: TRBJ1-1
CDR3nt: TGTGCCAGCAGCACCGGGACAGGGGCCTATAAACGGGTTGAAGCTTTCTTT
CDR3aa: CASSTGTGAYKRVEAFF

d_gene: -
v_gene: TRBV10-1
abundance: -
j_gene: TRBJ1-2
CDR3nt: TGCGCCAGCAGTGAATTTCGGTACTATGGCTACACCTTC
CDR3aa: CASSEFRYYGYTF

d_gene: TRBD1
v_gene: TRBV18
abundance: -
j_gene: TRBJ2-3
CDR3nt: TGTGCCAGCTCACCCCTACCGACAGGGGAAGGCACAGATACGCAGTATTTT
CDR3aa: CASSPLPTGEGTDTQYF

d_gene: -
v_gene: TRBV7-2
abundance: -
j_gene: TRBJ1-3
CDR3nt: TGTGCCAGCAGCCAGGCACCCTACTCTGGAAACACCATATATTTT
CDR3aa: CASSQAPYSGNTIYF

d_gene: TRBD1
v_gene: TRBV6-2/TRBV6-3
abundance: -
j_gene: TRBJ2-4
CDR3nt: TGTGCCAGCAGTTCCCGGACAGGGGGCGTAAACATTCAGTACTTC
CDR3aa: CASSSRTGGVNIQYF

d_gene: -
v_gene: TRBV9
abundance: -
j_gene: TRBJ2-5
CDR3nt: TGTGCCAGCAGCGTAGCTGGAGGAGAGACCCAGTACTTC
CDR3aa: CASSVAGGETQYF

d_gene: -
v_gene: TRBV3-1/TRBV3-2
abundance: once
j_gene: TRBJ2-3
CDR3nt: TGTGCCAGCAGCCAAGATTACCTAGCTTGCACAGATACGCAGTATTTT
CDR3aa: CASSQDYLACTDTQYF

d_gene: -
v_gene: TRBV6-1
abundance: -
j_gene: TRBJ2-5
CDR3nt: TGTGCCAGCAGTGAGCTTTTTAGCGTAGAGACCCAGTACTTC
CDR3aa: CASSELFSVETQYF

d_gene: TRBD1
v_gene: TRBV4-3
abundance: -
j_gene: TRBJ2-3
CDR3nt: TGCGCCAGCAGCCAAGCAGGGGGATCGCAGTATTTT
CDR3aa: CASSQAGGSQYF

d_gene: -
v_gene: TRBV5-4
abundance: -
j_gene: TRBJ2-3
CDR3nt: TGTGCCAGCCTCCAACAGGGTACCCCGTCTACGCAGTATTTT
CDR3aa: CASLQQGTPSTQYF

d_gene: -
v_gene: TRBV6-2/TRBV6-3
abundance: -
j_gene: TRBJ2-7
CDR3nt: TGTGCCAGCAGTTACGGGGGGACTTCCTACGAGCAGTACTTC
CDR3aa: CASSYGGTSYEQYF

d_gene: -
v_gene: TRBV28
abundance: -
j_gene: TRBJ1-1
CDR3nt: TGTGCCAGCAGTTTCCCAGGGGACACTGAAGCTTTCTTT
CDR3aa: CASSFPGDTEAFF

d_gene: TRBD1
v_gene: TRBV7-9
abundance: -
j_gene: TRBJ1-2
CDR3nt: TGTGCCAGCACCCAGGGACAGGCCAACTATGGCTACACCTTC
CDR3aa: CASTQGQANYGYTF

d_gene: -
v_gene: TRBV5-1
abundance: -
j_gene: TRBJ2-4
CDR3nt: TGCGCCAGCAGCCCCGGGACACAAGCCAAAAACATTCAGTACTTC
CDR3aa: CASSPGTQAKNIQYF

d_gene: TRBD2
v_gene: TRBV6-2/TRBV6-3
abundance: -
j_gene: TRBJ2-1
CDR3nt: TGTGCCAGCAGTTACTCTACTTACGGACTAGACAATGAGCAGTTCTTC
CDR3aa: CASSYSTYGLDNEQFF

d_gene: -
v_gene: TRBV28
abundance: -
j_gene: TRBJ2-2
CDR3nt: TGTGCCAGCAGTTTTCAGGGAACCGGGGAGCTGTTTTTT
CDR3aa: CASSFQGTGELFF

d_gene: -
v_gene: TRBV10-3
abundance: -
j_gene: TRBJ2-7
CDR3nt: TGTGCCTCGGGCCCCGGGACACTTATTTACGAGCAGTACTTC
CDR3aa: CASGPGTLIYEQYF

d_gene: TRBD1
v_gene: TRBV28
abundance: -
j_gene: TRBJ1-2
CDR3nt: TGTGCCAGCGTTTCGGACAGGGGGTGGTATGGCTACACCTTC
CDR3aa: CASVSDRGWYGYTF

d_gene: -
v_gene: TRBV7-9
abundance: -
j_gene: TRBJ1-2
CDR3nt: TGTGCCAGCAGCCCACAGGGAGGGGAAGATGGCTACACCTTC
CDR3aa: CASSPQGGEDGYTF

d_gene: TRBD1
v_gene: TRBV28
abundance: -
j_gene: TRBJ1-5
CDR3nt: TGTGCCAGCAGCTCTCCGGGACAGGGACAAGGACAGCCCCAGCATTTT
CDR3aa: CASSSPGQGQGQPQHF

d_gene: TRBD1
v_gene: TRBV6-1
abundance: -
j_gene: TRBJ2-3
CDR3nt: TGTGCCAGCAGTGAGGGACAGGGGCCAAATGACAGTACGCAGTATTTT
CDR3aa: CASSEGQGPNDSTQYF

d_gene: -
v_gene: TRBV7-2
abundance: few
j_gene: TRBJ1-6
CDR3nt: TGTGCCAGCAGCTTGTACAGGGCTTTAGGTTCACCCCTCCACTTT
CDR3aa: CASSLYRALGSPLHF

d_gene: TRBD1
v_gene: TRBV10-2
abundance: few
j_gene: TRBJ2-3
CDR3nt: TGCGCCAGCCGGGGGACAGGGGAGGCAGATACGCAGTATTTT
CDR3aa: CASRGTGEADTQYF

d_gene: -
v_gene: TRBV5-1
abundance: -
j_gene: TRBJ1-1
CDR3nt: TGCGCCAGCAGCTTGAATCCCCAGGGGTATGACGAGGGAGCTTTCTTT
CDR3aa: CASSLNPQGYDEGAFF

d_gene: -
v_gene: TRBV18
abundance: -
j_gene: TRBJ1-1
CDR3nt: TGTGCCAGCTCACCAAGCGAGGGCCTTTCGAACACTGAAGCTTTCTTT
CDR3aa: CASSPSEGLSNTEAFF

d_gene: -
v_gene: TRBV7-9
abundance: -
j_gene: TRBJ2-1
CDR3nt: TGTGCCAGCAGCTTAGGTTTCGGCGGGGCCTCCTACAATGAGCAGTTCTTC
CDR3aa: CASSLGFGGASYNEQFF

d_gene: TRBD1
v_gene: TRBV3-1/TRBV3-2
abundance: -
j_gene: TRBJ2-3
CDR3nt: TGTGCCAGCAGCCAAATCGGACAGGGGTTCACAGATACGCAGTATTTT
CDR3aa: CASSQIGQGFTDTQYF